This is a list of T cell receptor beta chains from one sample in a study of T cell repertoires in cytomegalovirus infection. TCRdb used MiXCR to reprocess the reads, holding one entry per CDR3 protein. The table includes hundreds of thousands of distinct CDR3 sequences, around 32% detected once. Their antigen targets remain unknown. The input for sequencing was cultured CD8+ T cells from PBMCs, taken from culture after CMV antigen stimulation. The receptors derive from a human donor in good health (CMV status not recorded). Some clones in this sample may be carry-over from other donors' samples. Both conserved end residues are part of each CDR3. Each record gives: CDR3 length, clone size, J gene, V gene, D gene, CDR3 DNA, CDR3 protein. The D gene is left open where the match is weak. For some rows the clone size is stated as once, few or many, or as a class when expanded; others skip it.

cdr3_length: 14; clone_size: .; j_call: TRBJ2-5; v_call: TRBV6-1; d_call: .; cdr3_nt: TGTGCCAGCCGAAGTAGGGGTGTCGAAAAGACCCAGTACTTC; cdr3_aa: CASRSRGVEKTQYF
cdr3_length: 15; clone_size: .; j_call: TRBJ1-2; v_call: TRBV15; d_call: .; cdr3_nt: TGTGCCACCAGCAGAGATCTGGGAACAAACTATGGCTACACCTTC; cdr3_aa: CATSRDLGTNYGYTF
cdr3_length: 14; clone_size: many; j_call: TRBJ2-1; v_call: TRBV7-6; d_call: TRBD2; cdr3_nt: TGTGCCAGCAGCTTAGGCGGGGGGATCAATGAGCAGTTCTTC; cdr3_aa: CASSLGGGINEQFF
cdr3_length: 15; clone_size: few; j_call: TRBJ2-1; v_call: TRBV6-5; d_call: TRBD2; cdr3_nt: TGTGCCAGCAGTTACTCCCAGCGGGGGGGCAATGAGCAGTTCTTC; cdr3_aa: CASSYSQRGGNEQFF
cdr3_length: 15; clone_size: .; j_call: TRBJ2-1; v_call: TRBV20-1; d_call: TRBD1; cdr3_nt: TGCAGTGCTAGGGACAGGGGGCGAGGATACAATGAGCAGTTCTTC; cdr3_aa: CSARDRGRGYNEQFF
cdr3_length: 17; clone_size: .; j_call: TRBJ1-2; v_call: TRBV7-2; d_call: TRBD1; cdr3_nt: TGTGCCAGCAGCTTAGCACCACCGGCGGACAGGAAATATGGCTACACCTTC; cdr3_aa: CASSLAPPADRKYGYTF
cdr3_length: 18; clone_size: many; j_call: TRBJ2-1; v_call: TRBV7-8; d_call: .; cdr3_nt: TGTGCCAGCAGCCCAAAGGGACGAATCTCCGGGGAGGACAATGAGCAGTTCTTC; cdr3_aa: CASSPKGRISGEDNEQFF
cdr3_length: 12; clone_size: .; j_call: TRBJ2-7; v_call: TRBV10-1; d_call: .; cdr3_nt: TGCGCCAGCAGTGGAACAGGGACCAAGCAGTACTTC; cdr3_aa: CASSGTGTKQYF
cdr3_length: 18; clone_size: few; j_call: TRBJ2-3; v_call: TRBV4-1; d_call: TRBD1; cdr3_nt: TGCGCCAGCAGCCACCCCGGACAGGGGGCTTTAGGCACAGATACGCAGTATTTT; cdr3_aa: CASSHPGQGALGTDTQYF
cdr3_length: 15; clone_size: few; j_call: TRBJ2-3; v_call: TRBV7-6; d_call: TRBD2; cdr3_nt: TGTGCCAGCAGCTTCGGGGGGGCTCGCACAGATACGCAGTATTTT; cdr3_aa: CASSFGGARTDTQYF
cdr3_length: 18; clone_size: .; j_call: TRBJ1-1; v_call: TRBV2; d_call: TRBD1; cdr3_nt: TGTGCCAGCAATTCCCCATTTCGCCGACAGGGTCGGGACACTGAAGCTTTCTTT; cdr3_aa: CASNSPFRRQGRDTEAFF
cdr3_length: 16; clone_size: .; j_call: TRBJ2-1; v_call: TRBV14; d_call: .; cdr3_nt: TGTGCCAGCAGCCACCCGGGTTTCGGATCCTACAATGAGCAGTTCTTC; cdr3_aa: CASSHPGFGSYNEQFF
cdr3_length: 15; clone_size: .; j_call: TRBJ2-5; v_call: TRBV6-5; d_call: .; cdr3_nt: TGTGCCAGCAGTTATGAGGCGGGGGCGGGGGAGACCCAGTACTTC; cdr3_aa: CASSYEAGAGETQYF
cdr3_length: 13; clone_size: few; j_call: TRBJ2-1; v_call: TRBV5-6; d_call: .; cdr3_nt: TGTGCCAGCAGCTTGCACTCTAGGGATGAGCAGTTCTTC; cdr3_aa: CASSLHSRDEQFF
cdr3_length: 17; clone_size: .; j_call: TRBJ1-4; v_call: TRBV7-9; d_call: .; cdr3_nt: TGTACCAGCAGCTCCACAGGACGTCGGGGTACTAATGAAAAACTGTTTTTT; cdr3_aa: CTSSSTGRRGTNEKLFF
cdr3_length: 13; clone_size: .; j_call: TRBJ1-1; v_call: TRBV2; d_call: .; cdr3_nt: TGTGCCAGCACCACCGCGGGGAGGCCTGAAGCTTTCTTT; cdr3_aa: CASTTAGRPEAFF
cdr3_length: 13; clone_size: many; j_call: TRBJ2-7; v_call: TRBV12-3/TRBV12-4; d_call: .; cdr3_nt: TGTGCCAGCAGCCCCCAGGCTTTCTACGAGCAGTACTTC; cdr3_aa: CASSPQAFYEQYF
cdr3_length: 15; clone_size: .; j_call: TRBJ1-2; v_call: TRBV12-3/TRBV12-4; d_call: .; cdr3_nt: TGTGCCAGCAGTTTAGATGGGGGGGTCCTCTATGGCTACACCTTC; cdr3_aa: CASSLDGGVLYGYTF
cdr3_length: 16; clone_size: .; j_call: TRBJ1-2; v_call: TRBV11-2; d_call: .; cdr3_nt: TGTGCCAGCAGCTTAGCGACAGAACTACTTAACTATGGCTACACCTTC; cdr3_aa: CASSLATELLNYGYTF
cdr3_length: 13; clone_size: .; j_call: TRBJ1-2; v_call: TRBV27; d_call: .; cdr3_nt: TGTGCCAGCAGTTTAGCCAGGTTCTATGGCTACACCTTC; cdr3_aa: CASSLARFYGYTF
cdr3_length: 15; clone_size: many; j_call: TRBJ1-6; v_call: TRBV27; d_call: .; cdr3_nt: TGTGCCAGCAGTTTGCTGAGCTCCTATAATTCACCCCTCCACTTT; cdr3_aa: CASSLLSSYNSPLHF
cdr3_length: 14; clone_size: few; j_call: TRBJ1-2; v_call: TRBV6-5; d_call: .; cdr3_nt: TGTGCCAGCAGTTATACACCGGAGGCCTATGGCTACACCTTC; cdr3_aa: CASSYTPEAYGYTF
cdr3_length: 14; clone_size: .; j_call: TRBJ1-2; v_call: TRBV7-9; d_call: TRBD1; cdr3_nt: TGTGCCAGCAGCTCCGACAGGGCCTGGGGTGGCTACACCTTC; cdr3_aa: CASSSDRAWGGYTF
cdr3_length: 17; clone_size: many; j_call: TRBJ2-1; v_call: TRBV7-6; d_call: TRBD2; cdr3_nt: TGTGCCAGCAGCTTAGAAGCGGGGGGGCAAATGGCCCATGAGCAGTTCTTC; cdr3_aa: CASSLEAGGQMAHEQFF
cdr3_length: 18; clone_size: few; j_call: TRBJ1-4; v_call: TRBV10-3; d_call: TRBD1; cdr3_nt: TGTGCCATCAGTGAGCCGGGGACAGGGGGCGCAGATAATGAAAAACTGTTTTTT; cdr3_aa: CAISEPGTGGADNEKLFF
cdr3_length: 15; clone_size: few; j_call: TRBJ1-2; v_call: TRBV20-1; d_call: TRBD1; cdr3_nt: TGCAGTGCTCGCGAACCGGACAGGGGACTTGATGGCTACACCTTC; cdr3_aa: CSAREPDRGLDGYTF
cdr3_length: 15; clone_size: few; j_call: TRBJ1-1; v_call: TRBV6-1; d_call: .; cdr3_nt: TGTGCCAGCAGTGAAAGTCCAGGGAAGAACACTGAAGCTTTCTTT; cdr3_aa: CASSESPGKNTEAFF
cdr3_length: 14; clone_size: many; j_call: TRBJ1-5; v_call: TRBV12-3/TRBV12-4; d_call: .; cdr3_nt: TGTGCCAGCAGTTCGAGTTATAGCAATCAGCCCCAGCATTTT; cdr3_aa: CASSSSYSNQPQHF
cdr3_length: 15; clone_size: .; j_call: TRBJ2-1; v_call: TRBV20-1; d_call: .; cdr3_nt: TGCAGTGCCCCTCGTGAGGGGGGGGCCTACAATGAGCAGTTCTTC; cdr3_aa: CSAPREGGAYNEQFF
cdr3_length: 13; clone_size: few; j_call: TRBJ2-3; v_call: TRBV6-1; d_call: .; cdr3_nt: TGTGCCAGCAGTGAACTGATGACAGATACGCAGTATTTT; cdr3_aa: CASSELMTDTQYF
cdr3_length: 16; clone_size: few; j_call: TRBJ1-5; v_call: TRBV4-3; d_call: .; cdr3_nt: TGCGCCAGCAGCCAAGGAGCAGACCCTAGCAATCAGCCCCAGCATTTT; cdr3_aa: CASSQGADPSNQPQHF
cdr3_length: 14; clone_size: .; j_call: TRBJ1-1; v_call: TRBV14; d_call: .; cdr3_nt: TGTGCCAGCAGCCAAGGAAAAGGGGTGGCTGAAGCTTTCTTT; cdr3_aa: CASSQGKGVAEAFF